The rows below give T cell receptor beta chains drawn from one sample of a study of blood T cells in healthy people across ages. TCRdb re-called the 5' RACE reads through MiXCR, storing one row per CDR3 protein. Of about 1.4 million distinct CDR3 sequences in the sample, approximately 60% are singletons; the top ten hold over 5.5%. Input material: blood. These receptors were obtained from a man in his late teens or twenties in good health. The CDR3 runs from the conserved cysteine through the conserved F or W. Each record gives: clone size, D gene, V gene, J gene, CDR3 protein, CDR3 DNA. D genes are given only for firm matches. Size values are once, few and many counts, or a class for expanded clones, and some rows have none.

few	TRBD2	TRBV2	TRBJ2-1	CASTSGSYNEQFF	TGTGCCAGCACTAGCGGCTCCTACAATGAGCAGTTCTTC
once	NA	TRBV14	TRBJ1-6	CASSPGFWSPLHF	TGTGCCAGCAGCCCAGGGTTTTGGTCACCCCTCCACTTT
NA	TRBD1	TRBV25-1	TRBJ2-5	CASSDSDRDIQETQYF	TGTGCCAGCAGTGATTCGGACAGGGATATACAAGAGACCCAGTACTTC
NA	NA	TRBV4-2	TRBJ1-1	CASSPDGRSTEAFF	TGTGCCAGCAGCCCTGATGGGAGGTCCACTGAAGCTTTCTTT
NA	NA	TRBV29-1	TRBJ2-3	CSIDPRFRTLAGTDTQYF	TGCAGCATTGATCCTCGCTTCCGGACACTAGCCGGTACAGATACGCAGTATTTT
few	TRBD2	TRBV20-1	TRBJ2-7	CSARATGTSGLEQYF	TGCAGTGCTAGGGCCACCGGGACTAGCGGCCTCGAGCAGTACTTC
few	NA	TRBV4-2	TRBJ2-7	CASSQERSSYEQYF	TGTGCCAGCAGCCAAGAAAGATCCTCCTACGAGCAGTACTTC
few	NA	TRBV6-5	TRBJ1-2	CASSYSGSGTLGYTF	TGTGCCAGCAGTTACTCCGGCAGTGGGACGTTGGGCTACACCTTC
few	NA	TRBV20-1	TRBJ2-3	CSAAGGFDTDTQYF	TGCAGTGCCGCCGGAGGGTTCGACACAGATACGCAGTATTTT
NA	TRBD1	TRBV12-3/TRBV12-4	TRBJ1-2	CASTKGTGGGWYGYTF	TGTGCCAGCACCAAGGGGACAGGGGGCGGATGGTATGGCTACACCTTC
NA	NA	TRBV20-1	TRBJ2-1	CSARVARTNEQFF	TGCAGTGCTAGAGTGGCTAGAACCAATGAGCAGTTCTTC
NA	NA	TRBV27	TRBJ2-7	CASSLFTGYEQYF	TGTGCCAGCAGTTTATTTACCGGTTACGAGCAGTACTTC
NA	TRBD2	TRBV29-1	TRBJ2-1	CSVGAGGNNEQFF	TGCAGCGTTGGAGCGGGGGGGAACAATGAGCAGTTCTTC
NA	NA	TRBV2	TRBJ2-7	CASRSGTSSYEQYF	TGTGCCAGCCGGTCCGGGACGAGCTCCTACGAGCAGTACTTC
NA	NA	TRBV6-1	TRBJ2-3	CASSPFSGWGTSTDTQYF	TGTGCCAGCAGTCCCTTCTCTGGGTGGGGGACTAGCACAGATACGCAGTATTTT
many	TRBD1	TRBV10-3	TRBJ2-3	CAISDPGQGASDTQYF	TGTGCCATCAGTGATCCGGGACAGGGGGCATCAGATACGCAGTATTTT
few	TRBD2	TRBV27	TRBJ2-7	CASSSLSGSDEQYF	TGTGCCAGCAGTTCTCTTAGCGGGAGTGATGAGCAGTACTTC
NA	TRBD2	TRBV25-1	TRBJ2-5	CASSNTGTNQETQYF	TGTGCCAGCAGTAACACCGGGACTAATCAAGAGACCCAGTACTTC
NA	NA	TRBV21-1	TRBJ1-1	CASKKGWMAFF	TGTGCCAGCAAAAAGGGGTGGATGGCTTTCTTT
NA	TRBD2	TRBV6-1	TRBJ2-7	CASSESGTSSYEQYF	TGTGCCAGCAGTGAATCAGGGACTAGCTCCTACGAGCAGTACTTC
NA	TRBD2	TRBV5-1	TRBJ2-6	CASSLAGPGANVLTF	TGTGCCAGCAGCTTAGCGGGTCCTGGGGCCAACGTCCTGACTTTC
few	NA	TRBV4-3	TRBJ1-2	CASSQDWDRGGYTF	TGCGCCAGCAGCCAAGATTGGGATCGAGGGGGCTACACCTTC
NA	NA	TRBV4-2	TRBJ1-5	CASSQGDGVGDQPQHF	TGTGCCAGCAGCCAAGGTGATGGGGTTGGCGATCAGCCCCAGCATTTT
many	TRBD2	TRBV29-1	TRBJ2-4	CSVYIAGAAKNIQYF	TGCAGCGTGTACATAGCGGGAGCAGCCAAAAACATTCAGTACTTC
NA	TRBD2	TRBV29-1	TRBJ2-1	CSVERGGPYNEQFF	TGCAGCGTTGAAAGGGGAGGGCCTTACAATGAGCAGTTCTTC
once	NA	TRBV10-3	TRBJ2-7	CAISESRQVYEQYF	TGTGCCATCAGTGAGTCGCGACAGGTCTACGAGCAGTACTTC
many	NA	TRBV3-1	TRBJ2-6	CASSQESRVGVSGANVLTF	TGTGCCAGCAGCCAAGAATCCAGGGTGGGTGTTTCGGGGGCCAACGTCCTGACTTTC
NA	NA	TRBV10-1	TRBJ1-1	CASSTTLTSGEAFF	TGCGCCAGCAGTACTACCCTAACCTCGGGTGAAGCTTTCTTT
few	NA	TRBV7-9	TRBJ2-7	CASSLVGLASYEQYF	TGTGCCAGCAGCTTAGTTGGCCTAGCTAGTTACGAGCAGTACTTC
NA	NA	TRBV7-2	TRBJ1-2	CASSSFGSYGYTF	TGTGCCAGCAGCTCTTTTGGGAGCTATGGCTACACCTTC
few	NA	TRBV7-6	TRBJ1-1	CASSLAAYGGTEAFF	TGTGCCAGCAGCTTAGCTGCGTATGGGGGCACTGAAGCTTTCTTT
NA	NA	TRBV3-1	TRBJ2-7	CASSPTGTTKTAQYF	TGTGCCAGCAGCCCCACCGGCACCACCAAGACGGCCCAGTACTTC
NA	TRBD2	TRBV6-2/TRBV6-3	TRBJ2-1	CASSPDGLAGNEQFF	TGTGCCAGCAGTCCCGACGGACTAGCGGGCAATGAGCAGTTCTTC
NA	NA	TRBV27	TRBJ2-5	CASAPLHARQYF	TGTGCCAGCGCGCCTCTCCACGCGAGGCAGTACTTC
NA	NA	TRBV10-3	TRBJ2-7	CASSRGAGYEQYF	TGTGCCTCTAGTCGGGGGGCGGGGTACGAGCAGTACTTC
NA	NA	TRBV11-2	TRBJ2-5	CASRRVGRGQETQYF	TGTGCCAGCAGACGGGTAGGACGGGGCCAAGAGACCCAGTACTTC